This T cell receptor (beta chain) derives from a study of shared clonotypes between healthy human individuals. In germline, CDR1 is SNHLY, CDR2 FYNNEI. The CDR3 covers 12 residues. Between the trimmed V and J ends, which lost 6 bases and 3 bases, there was a span of 9 bases. The repertoire was sequenced with immunoSEQ multiplex PCR; TCRdb's copy has only in-frame clones and lacks some. The sample lists 2 million to 2.5 million clones, approximately 93% occurring once. Source material: naive CD4+ T cells from PBMCs. Subset noted: CD45RA+ positively selected. The clonotype originates from a man younger than 35 in good health. Some clones in this sample may be carry-over from other donors' samples. The chain recombines TRBV2 with TRBJ2-7; D might be TRBD1 or TRBD2, each matching 5 bases. The CDR3 coding sequence is TGTGCCAGCAGAGGGGACCTCTACGAGCAGTACTTC. Protein: CASRGDLYEQYF.